This T cell receptor beta chain was captured in a study of Graves' ophthalmopathy and Graves' hyperthyroidism (dated by TCRdb to between 2017 and 2018). About the investigation overall: Peripheral blood samples were taken at the time of initial diagnosis, before any treatment was given. To tell Graves' ophthalmopathy apart from Graves' hyperthyroidism, and to predict which patients would progress to ophthalmopathy, the study relied on TCR beta repertoire signatures. In total, 135 blood samples were TCR-sequenced: some 43 ophthalmopathy, roughly 80 hyperthyroidism and about 17 hyperthyroidism-to-ophthalmopathy patients. A discovery set of about 99 patients (around 40 ophthalmopathy, 57 stable hyperthyroidism) was enrolled to explore V-J signatures distinguishing ophthalmopathy from hyperthyroidism. For independent validation, a separate cohort was made up of 18 to 20 hyperthyroidism patients plus 17 patients who later progressed from hyperthyroidism to ophthalmopathy. In over 5 hyperthyroidism patients, the T-cell repertoire of thyroid tissue was compared with the T-cell repertoire of blood. Following sampling, methimazole starting at 30 mg daily was administered to hyperthyroidism patients, and high-dose intravenous methylprednisolone was administered to ophthalmopathy patients. The 100 or so discovery patients were randomly split 7:3 into training and test sets.

The investigation overall reported the following: In validation, the model predicted ophthalmopathy progression with about 71% sensitivity and roughly 78% specificity; roughly 11 predicted patients were CT-confirmed with GO in a median of 6.5 months. In cross-validation, the 13-signature model distinguished ophthalmopathy from stable hyperthyroidism with almost 90% sensitivity and around 81% specificity, and in the test set the corresponding values were roughly 80% and 75%. No statistical method was used to predetermine the sample size, and group allocation was not hidden from the investigators. Most expanded thyroid clonotypes with a frequency above 0.001 also appeared in blood, which suggests that blood repertoires may reflect the immune response in the thyroid.

For repertoire sequencing, TCR beta CDR3 regions were amplified from RNA transcripts. A first-round RT-PCR used HTBI primers with the Qiagen OneStep RT-PCR kit, followed by a second-round multiplex PCR, size selection and purification. Libraries were sequenced on an Illumina HiSeq2000 using paired-end 100 bp reads. Concerning the study's data processing: SOAPnuke was used to process the reads, throwing out any read that had adapters, had uncalled bases, had a mean Phred below 15, or lacked an exact constant-primer or identifier match. High-quality paired reads were merged with COPE v1.2.5. Unique nucleotide sequences were defined as clonotypes and aligned to IMGT TRB V, D and J references using MiTCR v1.1. Analysis was restricted to V-J combinations with a frequency above 0.0001, which covered 99% to 99.2% of repertoires. A TCR clonal expansion and chaos score per V-J combination was defined as the ratio of F50 clonal expansion to chaos observed in the TCRdist matrix. Welch's t-statistics and random forest were used to narrow the features down to more than 10 V-J combinations, which were then fed into a naive Bayes classifier. The Morisita-Horn index was used to measure how similar the thyroid and blood repertoires were. TCRdb's own reprocessing of the public reads used fastp at Q25 and MiXCR and kept productive beta chains. Each CDR3 protein gets just one entry, which takes the most common genes and DNA from the rows behind it. TCRdb's processing, not the authors' own work, is the source of the V and J calls. The sample contains 680,000 or so distinct CDR3 sequences, about 20% of them found a single time. Approximately 7% of the sample belongs to the ten largest clones.

Stable hyperthyroidism was defined as no progression to ophthalmopathy within 18 months of follow-up. Hyperthyroidism patients were newly diagnosed, with disease duration under 2 months, and aged 18 to 65 years. Patients with other autoimmune diseases, uncontrolled infections, pregnancy or lactation were excluded from the study. Clinical symptoms, serum thyroxine, TRAb, thyroid ultrasound and orbital computed tomography formed the basis of the diagnosis. PBMCs were isolated from about 10 ml of fresh peripheral blood by Ficoll-Paque density gradient centrifugation. Total RNA was extracted with Trizol reagent and quality-checked on an Agilent 2100 Bioanalyzer. V and J are trimmed by 10 bases and 2 bases, and the gene matches miss 5 bases of the junction. From a lookup of the germline V gene, CDR1 and CDR2 are MNHNS and SASEGT. The CDR3 spans 14 residues, from the cysteine through the phenylalanine. Only CDR3 DNA remains: 42 bases, in frame from the first base.

This clonotype was found many times. Its target antigen remains unknown. Base qualities are not at hand, and no much larger clone is one base apart. The chain is encoded by TRBV6-1 joined to TRBJ2-5; TRBD2 matches 12 bases in the middle. This receptor was obtained from a woman aged 18-35 years with stable Graves' hyperthyroidism. Some clones in this sample may be carry-over from other donors' samples. Donor details come from another sample of the same person, matched by shared clones. The sample was peripheral blood. The nucleotide sequence is given as TGTGCCACCACTAGCGGGAGGTTTCAAGAGACCCAGTACTTC. Its amino acids are CATTSGRFQETQYF.